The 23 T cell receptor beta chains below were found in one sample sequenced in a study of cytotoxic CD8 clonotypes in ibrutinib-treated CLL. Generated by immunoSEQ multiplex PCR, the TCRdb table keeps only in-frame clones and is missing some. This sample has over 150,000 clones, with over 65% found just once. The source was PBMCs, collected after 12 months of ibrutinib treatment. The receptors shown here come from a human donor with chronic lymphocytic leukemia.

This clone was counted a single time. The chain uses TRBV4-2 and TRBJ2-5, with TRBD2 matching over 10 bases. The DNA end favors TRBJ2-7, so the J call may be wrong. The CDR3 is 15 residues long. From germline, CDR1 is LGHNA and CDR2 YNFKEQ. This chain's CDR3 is CASSQDPLAGHEQYF. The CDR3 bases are TGTGCCAGCAGCCAAGATCCACTAGCGGGGCACGAGCAGTACTTC.

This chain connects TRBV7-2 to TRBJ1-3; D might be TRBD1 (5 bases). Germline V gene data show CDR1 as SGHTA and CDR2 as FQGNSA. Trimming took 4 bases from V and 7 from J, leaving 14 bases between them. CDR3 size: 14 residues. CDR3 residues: CASSSAGTGNTIYF. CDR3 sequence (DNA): TGTGCCAGCAGCTCTGCAGGGACGGGGAACACCATATATTTT.

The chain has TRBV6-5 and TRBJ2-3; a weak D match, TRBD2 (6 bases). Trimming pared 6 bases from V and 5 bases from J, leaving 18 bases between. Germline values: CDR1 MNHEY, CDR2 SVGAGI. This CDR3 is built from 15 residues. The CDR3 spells CASSRRSGAEDTQYF. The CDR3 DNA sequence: TGTGCCAGCAGCAGACGTAGCGGAGCCGAAGATACGCAGTATTTT.

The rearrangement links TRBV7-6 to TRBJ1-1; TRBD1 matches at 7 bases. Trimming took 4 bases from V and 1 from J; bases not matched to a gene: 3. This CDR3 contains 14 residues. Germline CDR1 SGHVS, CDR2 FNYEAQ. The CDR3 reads CASSSTGRNTEAFF. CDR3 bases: TGTGCCAGCAGCTCGACAGGGCGGAACACTGAAGCTTTCTTT. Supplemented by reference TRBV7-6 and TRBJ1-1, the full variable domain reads GAGVSQSPRYKVTKRGQDVALRCDPISGHVSLYWYRQALGQGPEFLTYFNYEAQQDKSGLPNDRFSAERPEGSISTLTIQRTEQRDSAMYRCASSSTGRNTEAFFGQGTRLTVV.

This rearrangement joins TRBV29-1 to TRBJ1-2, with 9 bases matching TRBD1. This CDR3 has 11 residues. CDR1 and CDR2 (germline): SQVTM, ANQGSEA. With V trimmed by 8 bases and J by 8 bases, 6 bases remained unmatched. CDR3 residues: CSSRTGDGYTF. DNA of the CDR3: TGCAGCAGTCGGACAGGGGACGGCTACACCTTC. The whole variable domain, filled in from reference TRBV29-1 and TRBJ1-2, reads SAVISQKPSRDICQRGTSLTIQCQVDSQVTMMFWYRQQPGQSLTLIATANQGSEATYESGFVIDKFPISRPNLTFSTLTVSNMSPEDSSIYLCSSRTGDGYTFGSGTRLTVV.

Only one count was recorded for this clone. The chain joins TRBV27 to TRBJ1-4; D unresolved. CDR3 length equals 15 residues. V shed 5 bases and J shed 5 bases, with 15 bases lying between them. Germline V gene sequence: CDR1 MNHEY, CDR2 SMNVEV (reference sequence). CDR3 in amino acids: CASSRSGGRNEKLFF. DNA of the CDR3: TGTGCCAGCAGTCGGTCTGGAGGTCGAAATGAAAAACTGTTTTTT.

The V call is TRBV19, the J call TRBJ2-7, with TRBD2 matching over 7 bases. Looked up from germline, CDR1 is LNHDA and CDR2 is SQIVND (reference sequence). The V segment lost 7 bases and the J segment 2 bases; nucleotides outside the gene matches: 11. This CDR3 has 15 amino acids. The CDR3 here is CASTPSSGRTYEQYF. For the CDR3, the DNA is TGTGCCAGTACCCCCAGTAGCGGGCGAACCTACGAGCAGTACTTC.

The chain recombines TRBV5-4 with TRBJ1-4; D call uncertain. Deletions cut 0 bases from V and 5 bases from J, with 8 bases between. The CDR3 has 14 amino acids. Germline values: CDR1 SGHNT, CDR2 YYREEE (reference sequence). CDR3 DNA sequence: TGTGCCAGCAGCTTGGGAGGGAAGAATGAAAAACTGTTTTTT. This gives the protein CASSLGGKNEKLFF. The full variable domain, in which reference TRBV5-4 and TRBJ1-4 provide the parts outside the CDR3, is ETGVTQSPTHLIKTRGQQVTLRCSSQSGHNTVSWYQQALGQGPQFIFQYYREEENGRGNFPPRFSGLQFPNYSSELNVNALELDDSALYLCASSLGGKNEKLFFGSGTQLSVL.

CDR3 in amino acids: CASRGLAVEQFF. The CDR3 bases are TGTGCCAGCAGAGGCCTAGCAGTCGAGCAGTTCTTC. The rearrangement joins TRBV5-6 to TRBJ2-1; D may be TRBD2 (5 bases). Germline lookup yields CDR1 SGHDT and CDR2 YYEEEE. The CDR3 extends over 12 amino acids. V was trimmed by 5 bases and J by 10 bases, leaving 13 bases between them. The entire variable domain, with the rest obtained from reference TRBV5-6 and TRBJ2-1, is as follows: DAGVTQSPTHLIKTRGQQVTLRCSPKSGHDTVSWYQQALGQGPQFIFQYYEEEERQRGNFPDRFSGHQFPNYSSELNVNALLLGDSALYLCASRGLAVEQFFGPGTRLTVL.

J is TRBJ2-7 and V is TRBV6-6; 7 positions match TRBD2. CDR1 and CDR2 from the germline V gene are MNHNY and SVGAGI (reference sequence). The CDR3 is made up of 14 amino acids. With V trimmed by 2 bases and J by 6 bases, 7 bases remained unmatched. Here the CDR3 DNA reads TGTGCCAGCAGTTACGGGAGGGAAAAAAGCGAGCAGTACTTC. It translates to CASSYGREKSEQYF.

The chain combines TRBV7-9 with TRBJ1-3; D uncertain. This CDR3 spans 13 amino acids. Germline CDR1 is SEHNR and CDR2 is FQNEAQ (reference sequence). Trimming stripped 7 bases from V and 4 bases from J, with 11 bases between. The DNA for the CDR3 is TGTGCCAGCATGAATCTGAAAGGAAACACCATATATTTT. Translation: CASMNLKGNTIYF. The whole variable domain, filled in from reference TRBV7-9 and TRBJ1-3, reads DTGVSQNPRHKITKRGQNVTFRCDPISEHNRLYWYRQTLGQGPEFLTYFQNEAQLEKSRLLSDRFSAERPKGSFSTLEIQRTEQGDSAMYLCASMNLKGNTIYFGEGSWLTVV.

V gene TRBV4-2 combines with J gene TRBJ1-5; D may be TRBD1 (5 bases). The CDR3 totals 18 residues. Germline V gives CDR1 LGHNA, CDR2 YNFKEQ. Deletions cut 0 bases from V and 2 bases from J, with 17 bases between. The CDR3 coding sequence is TGTGCCAGCAGCCAAGATCTTGTAGGGGCGCTAGGCAATCAGCCCCAGCATTTT. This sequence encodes CASSQDLVGALGNQPQHF.

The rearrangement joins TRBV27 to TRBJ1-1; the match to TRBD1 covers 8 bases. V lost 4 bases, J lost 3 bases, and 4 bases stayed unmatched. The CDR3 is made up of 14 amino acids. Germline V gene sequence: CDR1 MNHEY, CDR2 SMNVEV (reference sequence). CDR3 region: CASSSQGVYTEAFF. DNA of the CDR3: TGTGCCAGCAGTTCACAGGGGGTTTACACTGAAGCTTTCTTT.

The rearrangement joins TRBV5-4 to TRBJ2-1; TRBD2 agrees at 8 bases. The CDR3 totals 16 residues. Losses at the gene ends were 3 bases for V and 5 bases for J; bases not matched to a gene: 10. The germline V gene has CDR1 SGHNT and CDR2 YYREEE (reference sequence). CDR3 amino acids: CASSSPLSGRDNEQFF. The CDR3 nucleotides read TGTGCCAGCAGCTCCCCACTAAGCGGGAGAGACAATGAGCAGTTCTTC. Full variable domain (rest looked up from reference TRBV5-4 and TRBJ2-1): ETGVTQSPTHLIKTRGQQVTLRCSSQSGHNTVSWYQQALGQGPQFIFQYYREEENGRGNFPPRFSGLQFPNYSSELNVNALELDDSALYLCASSSPLSGRDNEQFFGPGTRLTVL.

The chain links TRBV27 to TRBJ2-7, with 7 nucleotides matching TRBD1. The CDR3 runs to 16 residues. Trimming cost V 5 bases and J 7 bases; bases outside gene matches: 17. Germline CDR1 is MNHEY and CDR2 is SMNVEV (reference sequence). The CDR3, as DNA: TGTGCCAGCAGTCGGGCCCCGGGTGAGGGGGCATATGAGCAGTACTTC. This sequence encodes CASSRAPGEGAYEQYF.

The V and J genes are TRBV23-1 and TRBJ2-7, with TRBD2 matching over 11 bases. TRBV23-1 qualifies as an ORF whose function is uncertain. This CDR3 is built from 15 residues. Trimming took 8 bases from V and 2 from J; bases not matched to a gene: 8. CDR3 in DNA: TGCGCCAGCGGGACTAGCGGCTCCTGCCCCTACGAGCAGTACTTC. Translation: CASGTSGSCPYEQYF.

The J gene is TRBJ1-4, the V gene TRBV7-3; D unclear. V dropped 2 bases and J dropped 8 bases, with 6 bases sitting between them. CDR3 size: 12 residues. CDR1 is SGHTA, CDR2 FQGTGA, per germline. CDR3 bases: TGTGCCAGCAGCTTAGTAGGGGAAAAACTGTTTTTT. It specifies CASSLVGEKLFF. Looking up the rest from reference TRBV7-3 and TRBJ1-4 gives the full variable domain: GAGVSQTPSNKVTEKGKYVELRCDPISGHTALYWYRQSLGQGPEFLIYFQGTGAADDSGLPNDRFFAVRPEGSVSTLKIQRTERGDSAVYLCASSLVGEKLFFGSGTQLSVL.

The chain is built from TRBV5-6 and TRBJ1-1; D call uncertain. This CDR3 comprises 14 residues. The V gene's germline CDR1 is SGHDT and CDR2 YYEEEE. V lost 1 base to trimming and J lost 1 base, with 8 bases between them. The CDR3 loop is CASSLSIRNTEAFF. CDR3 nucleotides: TGTGCCAGCAGCTTGTCAATCCGGAACACTGAAGCTTTCTTT.

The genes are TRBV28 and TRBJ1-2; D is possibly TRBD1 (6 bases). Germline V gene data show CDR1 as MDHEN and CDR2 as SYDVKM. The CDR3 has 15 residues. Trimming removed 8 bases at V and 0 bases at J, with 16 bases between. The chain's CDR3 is CASCPTGATNYGYTF. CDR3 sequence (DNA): TGTGCCAGCTGTCCGACAGGAGCCACTAACTATGGCTACACCTTC.

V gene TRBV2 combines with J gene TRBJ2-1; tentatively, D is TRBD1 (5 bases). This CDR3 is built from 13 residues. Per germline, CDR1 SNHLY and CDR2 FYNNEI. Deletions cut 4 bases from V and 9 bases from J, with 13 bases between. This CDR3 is CASSGQGRAEQFF. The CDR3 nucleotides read TGTGCCAGCAGTGGGCAGGGTAGGGCTGAGCAGTTCTTC.

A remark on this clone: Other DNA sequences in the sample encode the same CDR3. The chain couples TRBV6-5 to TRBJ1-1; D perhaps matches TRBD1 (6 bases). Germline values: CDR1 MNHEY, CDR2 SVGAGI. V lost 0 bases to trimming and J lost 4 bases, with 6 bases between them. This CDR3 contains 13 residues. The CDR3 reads CASSYSGGTEAFF. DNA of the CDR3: TGTGCCAGCAGTTACTCAGGGGGCACTGAAGCTTTCTTT.

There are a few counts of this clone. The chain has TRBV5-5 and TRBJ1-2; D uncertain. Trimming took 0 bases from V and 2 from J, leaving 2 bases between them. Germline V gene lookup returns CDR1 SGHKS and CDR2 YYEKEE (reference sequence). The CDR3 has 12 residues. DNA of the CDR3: TGTGCCAGCAGCTTGGACAACTATGGCTACACCTTC. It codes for CASSLDNYGYTF.

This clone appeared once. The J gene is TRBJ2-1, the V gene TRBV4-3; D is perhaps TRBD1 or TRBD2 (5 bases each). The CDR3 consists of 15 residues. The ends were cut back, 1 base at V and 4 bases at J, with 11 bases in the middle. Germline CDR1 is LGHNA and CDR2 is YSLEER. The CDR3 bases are TGCGCCAGCAGCCAAGCGGTGGGGGAATACAATGAGCAGTTCTTC. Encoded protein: CASSQAVGEYNEQFF.